The sequence of this T cell receptor (beta chain) was determined in a study of cytomegalovirus exposure and HLA in healthy donors. Study-wide background: Of around 400 genotyped donors, 80% to 85% grouped in the Caucasian-associated ancestry cluster. Regarding the study as a whole: It is likely that the observed cluster of highly shared sequence variants was a sequencing artifact. HLA allele associations emerged for about 16,000 TCR beta sequences in a later analysis, at 0.05 false discovery rate. There were under 200 TCR beta chains listed as cytomegalovirus-associated.

Amplification used 60 Vbeta primers and 13 Jbeta primers. Libraries were prepared by immunoSEQ multiplex PCR; TCRdb keeps only in-frame clonotypes and omits some of them. This table holds 60,000 to 80,000 clones, roughly two thirds found once. To note about this clone: Its antigen is unknown.

CDR3 length: 13 amino acids. V dropped 10 bases and J dropped 3; count of bases not matched to a gene: 9. Germline CDR1 reads SNHLY; CDR2 reads FYNNEI. The chain is built from TRBV2 and TRBJ2-7, with 7 nucleotides matching TRBD1. The sample comprised PBMCs. This clonotype was sampled from a man under 40 in good health and CMV-seronegative. The CDR3 DNA reads TGTGCCACTAAGAGGGGACAGATCTACGAGCAGTACTTC. Translation gives CATKRGQIYEQYF.